This entry features one T cell receptor (beta chain) sequence. Its specificity is unknown. Data came from immunoSEQ multiplex PCR; TCRdb stores just in-frame clones and leaves some out. The sample records around 510,000 clones, roughly four fifths being singletons. This entry is derived from a study of shared clonotypes between healthy human individuals. Overall study: Donor composition was two women and three men, aged 18 to 49. The study's findings and limits: Sequencing depth was expected to influence donor clonotype sharing.

The germline V and J ends were trimmed by 1 base and 2 bases, with 6 bases remaining between them. The CDR3 spans 13 residues. Germline CDR1 reads GTSNPN; CDR2 reads SVGIG (reference sequence). The receptor was derived from a woman aged 40 to 50 in good health. Some clones in this sample may be carry-over from other donors' samples. The rearrangement links TRBV30 to TRBJ2-1; no firm D call. Sample: PBMCs. The CDR3 reads CAWSGGTYNEQFF. The CDR3 DNA follows: TGTGCCTGGAGTGGTGGGACCTACAATGAGCAGTTCTTC.